The rows below give T cell receptor beta chains drawn from one sample of a study of shared clonotypes between healthy human individuals. Data came from immunoSEQ multiplex PCR; TCRdb stores just in-frame clones and leaves some out. The repertoire has about 980,000 clones, over 60% of them found once; the top ten carry approximately 1.5%. Sequenced material: memory CD4+ T cells sorted from blood. These receptors originate from a man aged 18 to 30 in good health. CDR3s include the opening cysteine and the closing phenylalanine or tryptophan. The D gene is left open where the match is weak. A clone size is listed for some rows: how often the clone was seen (once, few, many), or a class if it is expanded.

>TRBJ2-5|17|TRBD1|.|TRBV7-3
CASSTQGGQGPQETQYF
TGTGCCAGCAGCACCCAAGGGGGACAGGGACCACAAGAGACCCAGTACTTC
>TRBJ2-1|14|TRBD1|.|TRBV7-2
CASSPGQENNEQFF
TGTGCCAGCAGCCCGGGACAGGAGAACAATGAGCAGTTCTTC
>TRBJ2-3|15|TRBD1|many|TRBV29-1
CSVGGTGRSTDTQYF
TGCAGCGTTGGCGGGACAGGCCGGAGCACAGATACGCAGTATTTT
>TRBJ2-1|12|.|.|TRBV30
CAWSRGNYEQFF
TGTGCCTGGAGTAGAGGTAACTATGAGCAGTTCTTC
>TRBJ2-1|16|.|.|TRBV7-2
CASSSRGAGSYNEQFF
TGTGCCAGCAGCTCCAGGGGGGCGGGGTCCTACAATGAGCAGTTCTTC
>TRBJ1-4|14|.|.|TRBV7-2
CASSPAMTNEKLFF
TGTGCCAGCAGCCCAGCTATGACTAATGAAAAACTGTTTTTT
>TRBJ2-7|13|.|.|TRBV6-1
CASSAPGPYEQYF
TGTGCCAGCAGTGCCCCGGGACCCTACGAGCAGTACTTC
>TRBJ1-2|13|.|.|TRBV10-1
CASSERTNYGYTF
TGCGCCAGCAGTGAAAGGACCAACTATGGCTACACCTTC
>TRBJ1-1|14|TRBD1|.|TRBV29-1
CSVVFRTGGAEAFF
TGCAGCGTTGTATTTCGGACAGGGGGAGCTGAAGCTTTCTTT
>TRBJ2-1|15|.|.|TRBV5-6
CASSLKTVSYNEQFF
TGTGCCAGCAGCTTAAAGACGGTCTCCTACAATGAGCAGTTCTTC
>TRBJ2-1|12|.|.|TRBV4-3
CASSQEGNEQFF
TGCGCCAGCAGCCAGGAGGGCAATGAGCAGTTCTTC
>TRBJ2-3|14|.|.|TRBV9
CASSVGRVLDTQYF
TGTGCCAGCAGCGTAGGTCGGGTATTGGATACGCAGTATTTT
>TRBJ2-3|15|TRBD1|.|TRBV5-6
CASSSRTGGTDTQYF
TGTGCCAGCAGCTCCCGGACAGGGGGCACAGATACGCAGTATTTT
>TRBJ1-5|13|.|.|TRBV9
CASSVGVSQPQHF
TGTGCCAGCAGCGTAGGGGTTTCTCAGCCCCAGCATTTT
>TRBJ2-7|12|.|.|TRBV11-1
CASSRDTTEQYF
TGTGCCAGCAGTCGGGACACAACCGAGCAGTACTTC
>TRBJ2-5|11|.|few|TRBV28
CASSTRGTQYF
TGTGCCAGCTCTACCCGGGGGACCCAGTACTTC
>TRBJ2-7|14|.|.|TRBV6-6
CASSYGRDGYEQYF
TGTGCCAGCAGTTACGGTCGCGACGGCTACGAGCAGTACTTC
>TRBJ2-1|13|.|once|TRBV6-5
CASSYSRSNEQFF
TGTGCCAGCAGTTACTCGCGCAGCAATGAGCAGTTCTTC
>TRBJ2-5|20|.|.|TRBV6-1
CASSEALRYLKGRERETQYF
TGTGCCAGCAGTGAAGCGCTTCGGTACCTAAAGGGGCGAGAGAGGGAGACCCAGTACTTC
>TRBJ2-1|15|.|.|TRBV7-3
CASSKTGTIINEQFF
TGTGCCAGCAGCAAAACTGGGACAATAATCAATGAGCAGTTCTTC
>TRBJ2-6|13|.|few|TRBV9
CASSVAGANVLTF
TGTGCCAGCAGCGTAGCTGGGGCCAACGTCCTGACTTTC
>TRBJ1-1|12|.|.|TRBV30
CAWSLGLSKAFF
TGTGCCTGGAGCCTTGGGCTATCGAAAGCTTTCTTT
>TRBJ2-1|17|TRBD2|.|TRBV11-3
CASSPSPGAGGNNEQFF
TGTGCCAGCAGCCCTAGCCCTGGGGCGGGAGGAAACAATGAGCAGTTCTTC
>TRBJ2-5|12|.|.|TRBV18
CASSPNQETQYF
TGTGCCAGCTCACCCAACCAAGAGACCCAGTACTTC
>TRBJ2-7|14|.|.|TRBV7-6
CASSPAQGGYEQYF
TGTGCCAGCAGCCCGGCACAGGGTGGTTACGAGCAGTACTTC
>TRBJ2-1|15|.|once|TRBV30
CAWSAGGSSYNEQFF
TGTGCCTGGAGTGCGGGCGGTAGCTCCTACAATGAGCAGTTCTTC
>TRBJ1-5|14|.|.|TRBV30
CACGPGQTNQPQHF
TGTGCCTGCGGACCCGGACAGACCAATCAGCCCCAGCATTTT
>TRBJ1-5|13|TRBD1|once|TRBV6-5
CASSDRVNQPQHF
TGTGCCAGCAGTGACAGGGTCAATCAGCCCCAGCATTTT
>TRBJ2-2|16|TRBD1|.|TRBV28
CASSLLKGGKDGELFF
TGTGCCAGCAGCCTACTTAAAGGGGGCAAGGACGGGGAGCTGTTTTTT